Sequencing of this TCR beta chain was carried out in a study of vaccination and CD4 T cells after COVID-19. Study as a whole: For control cultures, the treatment was a CEFX pool, an HIV-1 Nef pool, or no peptide.

With the Oncomine TCR Beta short-read assay, DNA from cultured CD4+ T cells was sequenced. Cultured CD4+ T cells yielded the extracted genomic DNA. Each CDR3 protein is one row after TCRdb ran MiXCR on the PCR reads. The sample lists around 9,200 distinct CDR3 sequences; over 40% were seen once. In this sample, this clonotype turned up once. Its cognate antigen is unknown. The CDR3 has 17 amino acids. V shed 4 bases and J 3 bases; nucleotides not matched to a gene: 13. Germline V lookup: CDR1 SGHNT, CDR2 YYREEE (reference sequence). Findings and caveats of the study: For SARS-CoV-2-reactive clonotypes, the median went from about 20 to 38, a nonsignificant increase.

As to treatment: roughly 10-day PBMC culture with coronavirus spike peptide pools or control peptides (ViraFEST assay). Following a culture period (roughly ten days), negative selection was used to isolate CD4+ T cells. This chain connects TRBV5-4 to TRBJ1-1; 9 bases map to TRBD1. The receptor was isolated from a human donor who had recovered from COVID-19. Sequenced sample: CD4+ T cells from blood, cultured in vitro. CDR3 residues: CASSLGPGQGPYTEAFF. CDR3 in DNA: TGTGCCAGCAGCCTGGGGCCGGGACAGGGACCTTACACTGAAGCTTTCTTT. The whole variable domain, remainder taken from reference TRBV5-4 and TRBJ1-1, is ETGVTQSPTHLIKTRGQQVTLRCSSQSGHNTVSWYQQALGQGPQFIFQYYREEENGRGNFPPRFSGLQFPNYSSELNVNALELDDSALYLCASSLGPGQGPYTEAFFGQGTRLTVV.